Each of the 28 T cell receptor beta chains below was sequenced from the same sample in a study of T cell clones after liver transplantation. Produced via immunoSEQ multiplex PCR; TCRdb's table is partial and in-frame only. The data contain tens of thousands of clones, around 94% of them seen just once; the ten biggest clones take up roughly 25%. Sample: CD8+ T cells from blood, taken 12 months after liver transplant. All receptors come from a human patient who received a liver transplant. Some T cells may be graft donor cells.

This clone was counted once. This chain connects TRBV10-3 to TRBJ2-7, with D unclear. CDR1 is ENHRY, CDR2 SYGVKD, per germline. The CDR3 has 13 amino acids. Trimming pared 11 bases from V and 2 bases from J, leaving 16 bases between. The CDR3 region has the DNA TGTGCCCTCGGCGGCCCTCCTACCTACGAGCAGTACTTC. Translated: CALGGPPTYEQYF.

The chain has TRBV9 and TRBJ2-7; TRBD1 matches at 8 bases. V was clipped by 3 bases and J by 0 bases; unmatched bases: 5. CDR3 size: 15 residues. Germline CDR1 is SGDLS and CDR2 is YYNGEE. In DNA form, the CDR3 reads TGTGCCAGCAGCGAGGGGGGACAGGCCTCCTACGAGCAGTACTTC. Amino acids: CASSEGGQASYEQYF. Full variable domain (remainder filled in from reference TRBV9 and TRBJ2-7): DSGVTQTPKHLITATGQRVTLRCSPRSGDLSVYWYQQSLDQGLQFLIQYYNGEERAKGNILERFSAQQFPDLHSELNLSSLELGDSALYFCASSEGGQASYEQYFGPGTRLTVT.

Turning to this clone: The junction shows a germline mismatch at one end, possibly a read error. J is TRBJ1-1 and V is TRBV2, with D perhaps TRBD1 (6 bases). Per germline, CDR1 SNHLY and CDR2 FYNNEI. The length of the CDR3 is 13 residues. In nucleotides, the CDR3 is TGTGCCAGCAGGCCGGGACACCAGATCGGGGAGATCTTT. Its translation: CASRPGHQIGEIF.

The chain couples TRBV9 to TRBJ2-1, with D possibly matching TRBD2 (5 bases). V was clipped by 4 bases and J by 4 bases, with 15 bases between them. The germline V gene encodes CDR1 SGDLS and CDR2 YYNGEE. This CDR3 comprises 15 residues. CDR3 region: CASSSSGEPYNEQFF. The CDR3 nucleotides read TGTGCCAGCAGCTCAAGCGGCGAGCCATACAATGAGCAGTTCTTC.

On this clone: At one boundary the junction diverges from the germline segment, which might be a read error. The chain recombines TRBV7-7 with TRBJ2-5; either TRBD1 or TRBD2 may supply D (5 bases each). The CDR3 runs to 15 residues. Germline V gene data show CDR1 as SSHAT and CDR2 as FNYEAQ (reference sequence). DNA of the CDR3: TGTGCTAGCAGCTCATCCCCGGGACCGGGCGAGACCCAGTACTTC. It encodes CASSSSPGPGETQYF.

The J gene is TRBJ2-7, the V gene TRBV11-1, with D hard to call. V was pared by 1 base and J by 2 bases, with 9 bases between. The CDR3 is 14 amino acids. Germline CDR1 is SGHAT and CDR2 is FQDESV (reference sequence). In DNA form, the CDR3 reads TGTGCCAGCAGCTTAGAGACACCCACCTACGAGCAGTACTTC. Protein product: CASSLETPTYEQYF. Variable domain in full (rest from reference TRBV11-1 and TRBJ2-7): EAEVAQSPRYKITEKSQAVAFWCDPISGHATLYWYRQILGQGPELLVQFQDESVVDDSQLPKDRFSAERLKGVDSTLKIQPAELGDSAMYLCASSLETPTYEQYFGPGTRLTVT.

The chain links TRBV29-1 to TRBJ2-2; D is unclear. Germline values: CDR1 SQVTM, CDR2 ANQGSEA. CDR3 size: 14 residues. V lost 0 bases, J lost 3 bases, and 8 bases lay in between. This CDR3 is CSVEDLRDTGELFF. DNA of the CDR3: TGCAGCGTTGAAGATCTAAGGGACACCGGGGAGCTGTTTTTT.

V and J are TRBV2 and TRBJ1-2; D unclear. The CDR3 is 11 amino acids. V was pared by 6 bases and J by 2 bases, with 4 bases between. Per germline, CDR1 SNHLY and CDR2 FYNNEI. The CDR3 nucleotides read TGTGCCAGCAGCTTAAACTATGGCTACACCTTC. This sequence encodes CASSLNYGYTF.

The chain's CDR3 is CASSLEGGFTDTQYF. The CDR3 DNA reads TGCGCCAGCAGCTTGGAGGGAGGGTTCACAGATACGCAGTATTTT. This sequence joins TRBV5-1 and TRBJ2-3; 7 bases align to TRBD2. The ends lost 0 bases at V and 2 bases at J; junction bases unmatched: 3. The CDR3 length is 15 residues. CDR1 and CDR2 (germline): SGHRS, YFSETQ.

The chain is built from TRBV6-5 and TRBJ2-7; TRBD2 agrees at 7 bases. This CDR3 has 14 amino acids. V lost 7 bases, J lost 0 bases, and 6 bases stayed unmatched. Germline V CDR1 and CDR2: MNHEY, SVGAGI. The DNA of the CDR3 is TGTGCCAGCACCCCAGCGGGATACTCCTACGAGCAGTACTTC. Protein product: CASTPAGYSYEQYF.

The V and J genes are TRBV9 and TRBJ1-2; 12 bases align to TRBD1. This CDR3 comprises 20 residues. Germline values: CDR1 SGDLS, CDR2 YYNGEE. V lost 1 base to trimming and J lost 4 bases; unmatched junction nucleotides: 17. Written as DNA, the CDR3 is TGTGCCAGCAGCGTACGGGGAGGTCGGGGACAGGGGGCTCCTGGCTATGGCTACACCTTC. Amino acid sequence: CASSVRGGRGQGAPGYGYTF.

The J gene is TRBJ2-2, the V gene TRBV27, with 9 bases that match TRBD1. This CDR3 region has 15 residues. Germline loops: CDR1 MNHEY, CDR2 SMNVEV (reference sequence). With 4 bases clipped from V and 5 bases from J, the junction kept 5 bases outside the gene matches. Written as DNA, the CDR3 is TGTGCCAGCAGTTCACCGGGACAGGGAACCGGGGAGCTGTTTTTT. Translated, it gives CASSSPGQGTGELFF.

This clone was seen only once. The chain recombines TRBV7-6 with TRBJ2-5; 10 bases are shared with TRBD1. The CDR3 covers 13 residues. V dropped 3 bases and J dropped 10; count of bases not matched to a gene: 5. Germline values: CDR1 SGHVS, CDR2 FNYEAQ. The DNA of the CDR3 is TGTGCCAGCAGCTTGGGGGACAGGGGTGACCAGTACTTC. Protein sequence: CASSLGDRGDQYF. The whole variable domain, remainder taken from reference TRBV7-6 and TRBJ2-5, is GAGVSQSPRYKVTKRGQDVALRCDPISGHVSLYWYRQALGQGPEFLTYFNYEAQQDKSGLPNDRFSAERPEGSISTLTIQRTEQRDSAMYRCASSLGDRGDQYFGPGTRLLVL.

The chain combines TRBV5-6 with TRBJ2-7; 8 nucleotides align to TRBD1. The CDR3 extends over 16 amino acids. Trimming removed 0 bases from V and 5 bases from J; junction bases left unmatched: 10. Germline assignment: CDR1 SGHDT and CDR2 YYEEEE. CDR3 nucleotides: TGTGCCAGCAGCTTGGGCCCTAGGACAGGGCCCCACGAGCAGTACTTC. Translated: CASSLGPRTGPHEQYF.

This clone was seen only once. The chain is built from TRBV6-1 and TRBJ1-5; no clear D gene. Germline lookup yields CDR1 MNHNS and CDR2 SASEGT. V was clipped by 1 base and J by 0 bases, with 7 bases between them. This CDR3 contains 15 residues. CDR3 sequence reads: CASSEGWNSNQPQHF. CDR3 DNA: TGTGCCAGCAGTGAAGGGTGGAATAGCAATCAGCCCCAGCATTTT.

This chain joins TRBV5-5 and TRBJ1-2; weak D call: TRBD1 (5 bases). CDR3 length equals 15 residues. V lost 5 bases and J lost 4, with 18 bases in between. Germline V CDR1 and CDR2: SGHKS, YYEKEE (reference sequence). The CDR3, as DNA: TGTGCCAGCAGGTATGGGACGGACCCGAGCTATGGCTACACCTTC. This gives the protein CASRYGTDPSYGYTF. The full variable domain, with the rest looked up from reference TRBV5-5 and TRBJ1-2, is DAGVTQSPTHLIKTRGQQVTLRCSPISGHKSVSWYQQVLGQGPQFIFQYYEKEERGRGNFPDRFSARQFPNYSSELNVNALLLGDSALYLCASRYGTDPSYGYTFGSGTRLTVV.

Note on this clone: This same CDR3 is encoded by further DNA sequences in the sample. The genes are TRBV9 and TRBJ2-3; 11 bases are shared with TRBD2. The junction had 4 bases not matched to a gene; V was cut back by 3 bases and J by 4 bases. Germline assignment: CDR1 SGDLS and CDR2 YYNGEE. The CDR3 extends over 15 amino acids. This chain's CDR3 is CASSDSGRGADTQYF. The CDR3 nucleotides are TGTGCCAGCAGCGATAGCGGGAGGGGCGCAGATACGCAGTATTTT.

CDR3 nucleotide sequence: TGTGCCAGCAGTGGCCGGGACGTAAGTACTGAAGCTTTCTTT. This gives the protein CASSGRDVSTEAFF. V and J are TRBV27 and TRBJ1-1; D is possibly TRBD1 (5 bases). Germline CDR1 and CDR2: MNHEY and SMNVEV (reference sequence). The CDR3 has 14 amino acids. With 5 bases removed from V and 5 bases from J, the gap between germline ends came to 15 bases.

About this clone itself: One junction end does not reproduce the germline sequence, and a read error may be involved. The chain joins TRBV2 to TRBJ2-7, with 9 bases lining up with TRBD2. Germline CDR1 and CDR2: SNHLY and FYNNEI. The CDR3 covers 16 residues. For the CDR3, the DNA is TGTGCCAGCAGTGAAGGGGGCGGGAGGGCCTCCAACGAGCAGTACTTC. Amino acid sequence: CASSEGGGRASNEQYF.

This sequence joins TRBV2 and TRBJ1-1; possible D gene TRBD1, 5 bases. Looked up from germline, CDR1 is SNHLY and CDR2 is FYNNEI. Deletions cut 0 bases from V and 1 base from J, with 15 bases between. The CDR3 is 17 amino acids. DNA of the CDR3: TGTGCCAGCAGTGAAGCGGACGGGACGCCCCAGAACACTGAAGCTTTCTTT. Amino acids: CASSEADGTPQNTEAFF.

The gene calls are TRBV27 and TRBJ2-7, with D possibly matching TRBD2 (6 bases). V gave up 5 bases and J gave up 1 base, with 12 bases separating them. This CDR3 region has 14 residues. The V gene's germline CDR1 is MNHEY and CDR2 SMNVEV (reference sequence). CDR3 protein: CASSVGLPSYEQYF. CDR3 in DNA: TGTGCCAGCAGTGTGGGACTCCCGTCCTACGAGCAGTACTTC.

V usage is TRBV7-8 and J usage is TRBJ1-5; 10 bases fit TRBD1. Germline CDR1 is SGHVS and CDR2 is FQNEAQ. The ends lost 5 bases at V and 4 bases at J; junction bases unmatched: 5. The length of the CDR3 is 15 residues. In nucleotides, the CDR3 is TGTGCCAGCAGCCCCCTGGACAGGGGGAATCAGCCCCAGCATTTT. Residues: CASSPLDRGNQPQHF.

J is TRBJ1-5 and V is TRBV9; no reliable D call. The germline CDR1 and CDR2 sequences are SGDLS and YYNGEE. The CDR3 sequence is 9 residues long. The germline V and J ends were trimmed by 7 bases and 8 bases, with 4 bases remaining between them. The CDR3 loop reads CASGEPQHF. CDR3 coding DNA: TGTGCCAGCGGGGAGCCCCAGCATTTT.

As DNA, the CDR3 is TGTGCCATCAGTCTCGGGACTCCGGGCGGGGAGCTGTTTTTT. Residues: CAISLGTPGGELFF. V usage is TRBV10-3 and J usage is TRBJ2-2; tentative D call: TRBD2 (6 bases). Germline CDR1 reads ENHRY; CDR2 reads SYGVKD. The CDR3 has 14 amino acids. V shed 5 bases and J shed 7 bases, with 14 bases lying between them.

The chain is built from TRBV2 and TRBJ1-2, with TRBD1 as a possible D gene (5 bases). Germline CDR1 reads SNHLY; CDR2 reads FYNNEI. The V and J ends lost 7 bases and 0 bases respectively, with 6 bases between them. The CDR3 is 12 residues long. The CDR3 coding sequence is TGTGCCAGCACGGACACTAACTATGGCTACACCTTC. Translating gives CASTDTNYGYTF.

The chain combines TRBV2 with TRBJ2-3; D gene unclear. Trimming pared 3 bases from V and 1 base from J, leaving 8 bases between. CDR1 SNHLY and CDR2 FYNNEI come from the germline V gene. The length of the CDR3 is 14 residues. The CDR3 DNA follows: TGTGCCAGCAGTGACGGTCATCGCACAGATACGCAGTATTTT. It is translated as CASSDGHRTDTQYF.

The CDR3 loop is CASAPGIGNTGELFF. The CDR3 DNA sequence: TGCGCCAGCGCCCCGGGGATCGGGAACACCGGGGAGCTGTTTTTT. The genes are TRBV4-1 and TRBJ2-2; weak D call: TRBD2 (5 bases). CDR3 length: 15 amino acids. V lost 8 bases to trimming and J lost 1 base, with 14 bases between them. CDR1 and CDR2 from the germline V gene are MGHRA and YSYEKL.

The chain links TRBV5-1 to TRBJ2-3; the match to TRBD2 covers 8 bases. The CDR3 runs to 17 residues. V lost 0 bases, J lost 5 bases, and 11 bases stayed unmatched. Germline CDR1 and CDR2: SGHRS and YFSETQ. The CDR3 loop reads CASSLAPSAGAGDTQYF. The CDR3 bases are TGCGCCAGCAGCTTGGCCCCATCAGCGGGAGCCGGAGATACGCAGTATTTT.